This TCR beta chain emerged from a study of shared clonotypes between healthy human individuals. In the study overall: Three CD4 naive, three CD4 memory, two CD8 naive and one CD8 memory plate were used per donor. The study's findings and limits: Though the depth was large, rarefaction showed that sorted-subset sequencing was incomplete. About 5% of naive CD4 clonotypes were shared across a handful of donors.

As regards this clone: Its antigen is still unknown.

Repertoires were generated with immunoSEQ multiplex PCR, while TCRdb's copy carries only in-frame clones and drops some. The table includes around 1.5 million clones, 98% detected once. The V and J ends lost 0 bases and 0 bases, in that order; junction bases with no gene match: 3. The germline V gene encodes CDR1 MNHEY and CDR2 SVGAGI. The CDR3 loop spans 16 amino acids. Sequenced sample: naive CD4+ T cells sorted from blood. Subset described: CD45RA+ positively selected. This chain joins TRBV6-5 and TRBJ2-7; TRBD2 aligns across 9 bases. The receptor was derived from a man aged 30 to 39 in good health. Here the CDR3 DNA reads TGTGCCAGCAGTTACTCAGTACTAGCGGGCTCCTACGAGCAGTACTTC. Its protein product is CASSYSVLAGSYEQYF.